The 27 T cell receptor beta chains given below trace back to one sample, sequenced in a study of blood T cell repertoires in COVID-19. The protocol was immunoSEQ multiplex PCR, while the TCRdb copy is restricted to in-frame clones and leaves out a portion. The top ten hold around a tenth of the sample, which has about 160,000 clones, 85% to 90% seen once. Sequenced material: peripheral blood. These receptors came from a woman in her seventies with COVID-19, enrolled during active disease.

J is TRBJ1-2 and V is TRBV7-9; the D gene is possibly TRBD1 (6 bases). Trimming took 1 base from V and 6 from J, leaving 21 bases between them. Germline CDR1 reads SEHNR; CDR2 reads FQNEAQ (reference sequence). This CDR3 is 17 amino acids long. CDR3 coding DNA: TGTGCCAGCAGCTTAGGGAGGACAGCCACCCAAGGGAATGGCTACACCTTC. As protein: CASSLGRTATQGNGYTF.

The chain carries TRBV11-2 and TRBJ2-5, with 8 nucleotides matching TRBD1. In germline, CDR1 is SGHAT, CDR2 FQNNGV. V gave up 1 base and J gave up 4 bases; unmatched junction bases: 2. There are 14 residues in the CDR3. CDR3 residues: CASSLGDRRETQYF. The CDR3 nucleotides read TGTGCCAGCAGCTTAGGGGACAGGAGAGAGACCCAGTACTTC.

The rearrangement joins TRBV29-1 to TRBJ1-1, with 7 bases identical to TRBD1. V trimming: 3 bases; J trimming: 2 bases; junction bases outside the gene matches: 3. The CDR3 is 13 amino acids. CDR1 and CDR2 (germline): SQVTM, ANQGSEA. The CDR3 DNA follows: TGCAGCGTTGATCGAGGGGGCAACACTGAAGCTTTCTTT. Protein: CSVDRGGNTEAFF.

In nucleotides, the CDR3 is TGTGCCAGCCGGGAGGCAGGCAATCAGCCCCAGCATTTT. Protein sequence: CASREAGNQPQHF. V is TRBV10-3 and J is TRBJ1-5; unclear D gene. There are 13 residues in the CDR3. The V and J ends lost 10 bases and 2 bases respectively, with 12 bases between them. CDR1 ENHRY and CDR2 SYGVKD come from the germline V gene.

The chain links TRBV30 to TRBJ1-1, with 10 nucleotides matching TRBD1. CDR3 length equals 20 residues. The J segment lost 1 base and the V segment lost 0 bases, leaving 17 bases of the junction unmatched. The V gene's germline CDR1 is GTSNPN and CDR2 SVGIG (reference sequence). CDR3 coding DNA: TGTGCCTGGAGTGTACAGGCGGGACAGGGGCCTTCTTGGGCGAACACTGAAGCTTTCTTT. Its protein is CAWSVQAGQGPSWANTEAFF.

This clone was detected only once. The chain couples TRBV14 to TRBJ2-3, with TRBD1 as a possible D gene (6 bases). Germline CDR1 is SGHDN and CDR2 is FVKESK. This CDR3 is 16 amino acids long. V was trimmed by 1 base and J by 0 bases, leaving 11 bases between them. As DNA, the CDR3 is TGTGCCAGCAGCCAAGGAGGGGGAGCTAGCACAGATACGCAGTATTTT. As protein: CASSQGGGASTDTQYF.

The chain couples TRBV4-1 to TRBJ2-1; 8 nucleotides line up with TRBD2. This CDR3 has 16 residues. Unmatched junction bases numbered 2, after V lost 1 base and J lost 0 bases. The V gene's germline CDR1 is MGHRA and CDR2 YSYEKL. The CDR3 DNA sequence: TGCGCCAGCAGCCAAGGCGGGGGGAGCTCCTACAATGAGCAGTTCTTC. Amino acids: CASSQGGGSSYNEQFF.

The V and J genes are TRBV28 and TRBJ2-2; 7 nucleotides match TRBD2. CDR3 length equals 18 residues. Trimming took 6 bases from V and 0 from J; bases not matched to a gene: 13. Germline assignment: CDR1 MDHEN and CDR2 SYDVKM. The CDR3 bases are TGTGCCAGCAGCCATTATTATGGCGGGGGTTCGAACACCGGGGAGCTGTTTTTT. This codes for CASSHYYGGGSNTGELFF. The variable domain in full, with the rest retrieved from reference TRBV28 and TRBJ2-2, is DVKVTQSSRYLVKRTGEKVFLECVQDMDHENMFWYRQDPGLGLRLIYFSYDVKMKEKGDIPEGYSVSREKKERFSLILESASTNQTSMYLCASSHYYGGGSNTGELFFGEGSRLTVL.

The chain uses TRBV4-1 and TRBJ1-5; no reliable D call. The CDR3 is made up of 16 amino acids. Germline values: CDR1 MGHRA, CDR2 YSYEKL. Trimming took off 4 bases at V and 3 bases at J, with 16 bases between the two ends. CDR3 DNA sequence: TGCGCCAGCAGCCCCAGTGCACCTTTGTTCAATCAGCCCCAGCATTTT. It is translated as CASSPSAPLFNQPQHF.

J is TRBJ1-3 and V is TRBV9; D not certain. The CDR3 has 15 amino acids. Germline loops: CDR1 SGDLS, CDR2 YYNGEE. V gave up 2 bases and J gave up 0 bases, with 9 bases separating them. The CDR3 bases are TGTGCCAGCAGCGTCGGACGGGGCTCTGGAAACACCATATATTTT. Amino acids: CASSVGRGSGNTIYF. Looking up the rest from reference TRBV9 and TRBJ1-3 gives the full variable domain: DSGVTQTPKHLITATGQRVTLRCSPRSGDLSVYWYQQSLDQGLQFLIQYYNGEERAKGNILERFSAQQFPDLHSELNLSSLELGDSALYFCASSVGRGSGNTIYFGEGSWLTVV.

Here the CDR3 reads CASSQDERSRYNEQFF. CDR3 DNA: TGTGCCAGCAGCCAAGATGAGCGCAGCCGATACAATGAGCAGTTCTTC. The chain combines TRBV3-1 (or the pseudogene TRBV3-2) with TRBJ2-1; D call uncertain. In germline, CDR1 is LGHDT, CDR2 YNNKEL (reference sequence). This CDR3 region has 16 residues. V was pared by 0 bases and J by 4 bases, with 13 bases between.

The CDR3 DNA reads TGTGCCAGCAGTTACTCGATGGAGAAGTACTTC. Encoded protein: CASSYSMEKYF. V usage is TRBV6-6 and J usage is TRBJ2-7; D uncertain. This CDR3 contains 11 residues. The ends were cut back, 0 bases at V and 11 bases at J, with 8 bases in the middle. Germline V CDR1 and CDR2: MNHNY, SVGAGI (reference sequence).

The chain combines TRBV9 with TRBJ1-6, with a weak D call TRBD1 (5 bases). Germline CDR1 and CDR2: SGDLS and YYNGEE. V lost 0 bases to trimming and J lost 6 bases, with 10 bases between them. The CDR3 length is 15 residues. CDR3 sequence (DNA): TGTGCCAGCAGCGTAGGGGGACTCAGTAATTCACCCCTCCACTTT. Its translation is CASSVGGLSNSPLHF.

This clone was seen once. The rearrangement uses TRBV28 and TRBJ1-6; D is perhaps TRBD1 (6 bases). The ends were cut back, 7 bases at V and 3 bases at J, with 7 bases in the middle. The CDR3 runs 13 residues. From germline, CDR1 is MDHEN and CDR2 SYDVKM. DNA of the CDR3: TGTGCCAGCACAGGGGTCTATAATTCACCCCTCCACTTT. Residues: CASTGVYNSPLHF.

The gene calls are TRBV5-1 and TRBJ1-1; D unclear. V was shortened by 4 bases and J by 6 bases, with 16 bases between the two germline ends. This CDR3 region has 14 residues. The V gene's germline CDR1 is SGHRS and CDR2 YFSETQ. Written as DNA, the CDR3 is TGCGCCAGCAGCCCGGAGGCGGGCTCCCCTGAAGCTTTCTTT. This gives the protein CASSPEAGSPEAFF.

CDR3 sequence (DNA): TGTGCCAGTTCCGTCAGGGGGAGTGAAGCTTTCTTT. Protein sequence: CASSVRGSEAFF. The chain carries TRBV19 and TRBJ1-1; 7 positions agree with TRBD1. The CDR3 covers 12 residues. The germline V gene encodes CDR1 LNHDA and CDR2 SQIVND (reference sequence). V lost 8 bases and J lost 7; bases outside the gene matches: 7.

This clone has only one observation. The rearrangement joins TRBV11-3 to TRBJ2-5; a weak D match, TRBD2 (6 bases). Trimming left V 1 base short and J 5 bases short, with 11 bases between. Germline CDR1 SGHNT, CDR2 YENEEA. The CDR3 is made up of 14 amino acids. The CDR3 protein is CASSLAGGMETQYF. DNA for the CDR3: TGTGCCAGCAGCTTAGCTGGGGGGATGGAGACCCAGTACTTC.

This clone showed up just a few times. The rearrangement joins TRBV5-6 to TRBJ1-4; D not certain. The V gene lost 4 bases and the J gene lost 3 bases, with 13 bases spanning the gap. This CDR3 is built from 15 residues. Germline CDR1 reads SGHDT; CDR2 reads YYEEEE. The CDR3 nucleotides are TGTGCCAGCAGCAGGAGGACGGCATCTAATGAAAAACTGTTTTTT. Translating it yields CASSRRTASNEKLFF.

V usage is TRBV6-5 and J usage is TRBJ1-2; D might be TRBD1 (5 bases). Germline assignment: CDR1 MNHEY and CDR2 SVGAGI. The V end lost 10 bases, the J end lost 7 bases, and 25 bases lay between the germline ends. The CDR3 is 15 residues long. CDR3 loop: CATLTGRIGEGGYTF. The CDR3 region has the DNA TGTGCCACCCTGACCGGGAGGATAGGGGAGGGTGGCTACACCTTC.

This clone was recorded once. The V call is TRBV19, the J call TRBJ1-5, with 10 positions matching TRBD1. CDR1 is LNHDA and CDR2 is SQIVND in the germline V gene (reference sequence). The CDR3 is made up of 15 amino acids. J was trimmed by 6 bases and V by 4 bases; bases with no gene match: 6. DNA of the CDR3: TGTGCCAGTAGTAAGACAGGGGGCGGGGGTCAGCCCCAGCATTTT. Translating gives CASSKTGGGGQPQHF.

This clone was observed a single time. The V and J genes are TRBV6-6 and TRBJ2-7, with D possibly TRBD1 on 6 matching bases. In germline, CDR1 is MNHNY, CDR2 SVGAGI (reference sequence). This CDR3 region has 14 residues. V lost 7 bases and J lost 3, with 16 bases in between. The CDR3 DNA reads TGTGCCAGCACTCAGGTGGGACAACGCTACGAGCAGTACTTC. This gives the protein CASTQVGQRYEQYF.

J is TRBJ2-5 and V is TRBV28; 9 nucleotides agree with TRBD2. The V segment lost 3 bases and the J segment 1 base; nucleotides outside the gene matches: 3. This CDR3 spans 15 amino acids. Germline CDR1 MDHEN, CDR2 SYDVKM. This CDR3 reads CASSLDSGGQETQYF. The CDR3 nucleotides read TGTGCCAGCAGTTTGGATAGCGGGGGCCAAGAGACCCAGTACTTC.

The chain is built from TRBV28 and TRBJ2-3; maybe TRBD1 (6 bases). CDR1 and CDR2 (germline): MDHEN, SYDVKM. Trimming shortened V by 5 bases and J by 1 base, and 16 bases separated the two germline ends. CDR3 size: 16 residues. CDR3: CASSTLQGTGTDTQYF. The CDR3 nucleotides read TGTGCCAGCAGTACCTTACAGGGAACTGGCACAGATACGCAGTATTTT.

CDR3 sequence reads: CASANPGQNNEQYF. In DNA, the CDR3 is TGTGCCAGCGCCAACCCAGGGCAGAACAACGAGCAGTACTTC. J is TRBJ2-7 and V is TRBV6-5; TRBD1 is a possible D gene (5 bases). CDR3 length: 14 amino acids. Germline-derived CDR1 and CDR2 are MNHEY and SVGAGI. V lost 8 bases and J lost 5, with 19 bases in between.

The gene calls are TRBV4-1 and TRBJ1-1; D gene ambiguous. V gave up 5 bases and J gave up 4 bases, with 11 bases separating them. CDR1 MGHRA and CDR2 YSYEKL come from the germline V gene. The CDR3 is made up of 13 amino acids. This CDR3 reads CASSSRGSTEAFF. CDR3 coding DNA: TGCGCCAGCAGCTCACGTGGGAGCACTGAAGCTTTCTTT.

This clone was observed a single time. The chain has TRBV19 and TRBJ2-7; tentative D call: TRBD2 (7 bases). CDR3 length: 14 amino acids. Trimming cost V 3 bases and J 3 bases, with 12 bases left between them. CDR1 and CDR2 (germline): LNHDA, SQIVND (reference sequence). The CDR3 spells CASSMGGRSYEQYF. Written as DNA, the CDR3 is TGTGCCAGTAGTATGGGGGGGCGCAGCTACGAGCAGTACTTC.

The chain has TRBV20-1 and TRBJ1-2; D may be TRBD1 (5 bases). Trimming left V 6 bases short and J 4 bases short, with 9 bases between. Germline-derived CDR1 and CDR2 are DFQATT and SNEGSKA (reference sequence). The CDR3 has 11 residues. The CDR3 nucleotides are TGCAGTGCCTTCGGGGGCTATGGCTACACCTTC. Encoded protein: CSAFGGYGYTF.